This T cell receptor beta chain was profiled in a study of cytomegalovirus exposure and HLA in healthy donors. Study-wide results and limits: Among donors in an Asian-associated ancestry cluster, a later analysis reportedly found fewer N-insertions than the roughly 730-donor mean. The CMV antigen specificity of three CMV-associated chains was confirmed through in vitro analysis. Clonal expansion, a later analysis showed, was greater in HLA-associated TCR beta chains than in equally common others.

This clone occurred a few times. As yet, its antigen is unknown. Primers for the PCR totalled 60 Vbeta and 13 Jbeta. Libraries were prepared by immunoSEQ multiplex PCR; TCRdb keeps only in-frame clonotypes and omits some of them. The table includes tens of thousands of clones, 50% detected once. Trimming took 8 bases from V and 6 from J, leaving 14 bases between them. Per germline, CDR1 MNHEY and CDR2 SVGAGI. The CDR3 has 12 residues. The donors comprised healthy bone marrow donors. This receptor was obtained from a human donor in good health. The sample comprised PBMCs. The chain carries TRBV6-5 and TRBJ2-7; D unclear. CDR3 sequence (DNA): TGTGCCAGCTCCCTTTCTCCTACCGAGCAGTACTTC. It is translated as CASSLSPTEQYF.